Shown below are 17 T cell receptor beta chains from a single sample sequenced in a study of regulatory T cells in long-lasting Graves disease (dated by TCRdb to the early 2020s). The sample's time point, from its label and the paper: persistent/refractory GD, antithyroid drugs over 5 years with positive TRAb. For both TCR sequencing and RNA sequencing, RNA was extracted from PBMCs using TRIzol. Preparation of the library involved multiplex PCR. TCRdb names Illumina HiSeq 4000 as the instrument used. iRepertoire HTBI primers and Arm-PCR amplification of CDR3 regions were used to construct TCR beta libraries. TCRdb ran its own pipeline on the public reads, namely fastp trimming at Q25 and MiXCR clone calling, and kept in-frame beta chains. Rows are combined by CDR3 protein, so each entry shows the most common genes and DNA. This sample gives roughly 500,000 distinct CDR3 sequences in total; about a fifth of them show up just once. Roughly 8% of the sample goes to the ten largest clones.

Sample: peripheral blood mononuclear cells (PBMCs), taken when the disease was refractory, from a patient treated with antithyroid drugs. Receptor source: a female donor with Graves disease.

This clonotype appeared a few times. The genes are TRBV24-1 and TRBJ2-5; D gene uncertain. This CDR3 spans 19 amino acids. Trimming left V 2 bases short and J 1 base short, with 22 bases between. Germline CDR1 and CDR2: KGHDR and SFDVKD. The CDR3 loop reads CATSDSPKPGRRIQETQYF. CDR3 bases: TGTGCCACCAGTGATTCTCCGAAACCCGGACGGAGAATCCAAGAGACCCAGTACTTC.

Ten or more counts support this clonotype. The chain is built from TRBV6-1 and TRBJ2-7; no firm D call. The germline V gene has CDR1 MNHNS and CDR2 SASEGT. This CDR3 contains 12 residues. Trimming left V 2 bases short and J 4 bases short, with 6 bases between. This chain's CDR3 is CASSEYVYEQYF. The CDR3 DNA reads TGTGCCAGCAGTGAATATGTATACGAGCAGTACTTC.

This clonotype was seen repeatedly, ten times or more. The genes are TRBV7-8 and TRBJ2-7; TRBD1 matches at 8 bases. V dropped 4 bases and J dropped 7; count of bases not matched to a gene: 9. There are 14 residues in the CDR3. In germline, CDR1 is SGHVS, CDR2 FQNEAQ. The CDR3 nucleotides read TGTGCCAGCAGCTCCGGACAGGGAAATAAAGAGCAGTACTTC. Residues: CASSSGQGNKEQYF.

CDR3 bases: TGTGCCAGCAGCTTAACGGGCGGGAGGACCTACGAGCAGTACTTC. As protein: CASSLTGGRTYEQYF. This chain connects TRBV7-9 to TRBJ2-7; 8 bases fit TRBD2. The germline gives CDR1 SEHNR, CDR2 FQNEAQ (reference sequence). The V gene end was trimmed by 2 bases and the J gene end by 2 bases; junction bases not matched to a gene: 5. This CDR3 has 15 amino acids. The full variable domain, completed using reference TRBV7-9 and TRBJ2-7, is DTGVSQNPRHKITKRGQNVTFRCDPISEHNRLYWYRQTLGQGPEFLTYFQNEAQLEKSRLLSDRFSAERPKGSFSTLEIQRTEQGDSAMYLCASSLTGGRTYEQYFGPGTRLTVT.

The DNA for the CDR3 is TGTGCCAGCAGCTTCATGGGGTCTGGCTACACCTTC. Translated, it gives CASSFMGSGYTF. This chain joins TRBV7-2 and TRBJ1-2; unclear D gene. In germline, CDR1 is SGHTA, CDR2 FQGNSA. The CDR3 runs to 12 residues. The germline V and J ends were trimmed by 3 bases and 7 bases, with 9 bases remaining between them.

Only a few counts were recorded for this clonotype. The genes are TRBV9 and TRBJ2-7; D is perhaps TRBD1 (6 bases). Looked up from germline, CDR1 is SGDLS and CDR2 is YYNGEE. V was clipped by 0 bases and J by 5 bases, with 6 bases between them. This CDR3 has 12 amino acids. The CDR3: CASSVEGDEQYF. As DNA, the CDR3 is TGTGCCAGCAGCGTAGAGGGGGACGAGCAGTACTTC.

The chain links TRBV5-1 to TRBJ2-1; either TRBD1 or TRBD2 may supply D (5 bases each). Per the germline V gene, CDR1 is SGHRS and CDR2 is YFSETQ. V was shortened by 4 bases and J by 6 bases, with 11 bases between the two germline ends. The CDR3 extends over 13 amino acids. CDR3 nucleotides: TGCGCCAGCAGCCCAAGTGGGGGCAATGAGCAGTTCTTC. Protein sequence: CASSPSGGNEQFF.

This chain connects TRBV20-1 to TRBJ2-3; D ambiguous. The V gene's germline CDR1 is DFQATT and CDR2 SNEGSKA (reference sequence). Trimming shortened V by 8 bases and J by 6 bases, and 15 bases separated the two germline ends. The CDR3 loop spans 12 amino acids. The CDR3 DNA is TGCAGTACACGGACGTCATGGGATACGCAGTATTTT. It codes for CSTRTSWDTQYF.

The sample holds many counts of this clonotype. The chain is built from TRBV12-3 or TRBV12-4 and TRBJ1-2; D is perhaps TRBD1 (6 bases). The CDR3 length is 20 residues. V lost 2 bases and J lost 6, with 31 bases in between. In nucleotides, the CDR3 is TGTGCCAGCAGTTTAAATTTTTCCGGCAGGGGATCAATAGTATGGGATGGCTACACCTTC. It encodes CASSLNFSGRGSIVWDGYTF.

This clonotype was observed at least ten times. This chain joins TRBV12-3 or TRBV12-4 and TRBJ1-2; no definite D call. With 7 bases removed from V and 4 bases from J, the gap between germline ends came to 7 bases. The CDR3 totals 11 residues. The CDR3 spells CASMDVYGYTF. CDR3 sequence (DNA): TGTGCCAGCATGGATGTCTATGGCTACACCTTC.

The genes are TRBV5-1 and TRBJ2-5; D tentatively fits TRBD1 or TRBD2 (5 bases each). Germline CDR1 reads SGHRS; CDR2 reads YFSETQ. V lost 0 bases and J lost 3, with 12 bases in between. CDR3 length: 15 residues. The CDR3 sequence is CASSLAGTEKETQYF. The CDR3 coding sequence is TGCGCCAGCAGCTTGGCCGGGACGGAGAAAGAGACCCAGTACTTC.

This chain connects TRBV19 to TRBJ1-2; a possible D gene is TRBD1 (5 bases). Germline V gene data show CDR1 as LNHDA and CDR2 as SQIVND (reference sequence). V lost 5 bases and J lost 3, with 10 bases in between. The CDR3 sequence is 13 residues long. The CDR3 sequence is CASSGVGDYGYTF. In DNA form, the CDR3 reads TGTGCCAGTAGTGGTGTGGGGGACTATGGCTACACCTTC.

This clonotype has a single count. CDR3 DNA sequence: TGCAGTGCTAGAGACGTCCGCGCAGATACGCAGTATTTT. Its protein product is CSARDVRADTQYF. The V and J genes are TRBV20-1 and TRBJ2-3; D is uncertain. V gave up 0 bases and J gave up 4 bases, with 8 bases separating them. The CDR3 runs 13 residues. Germline CDR1 is DFQATT and CDR2 is SNEGSKA (reference sequence).

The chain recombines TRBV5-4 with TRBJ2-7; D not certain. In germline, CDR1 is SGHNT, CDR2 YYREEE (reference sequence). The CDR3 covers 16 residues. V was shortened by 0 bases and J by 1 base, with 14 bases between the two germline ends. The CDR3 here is CASSLGSPFLSYEQYF. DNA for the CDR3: TGTGCCAGCAGCTTGGGATCTCCCTTTTTATCCTACGAGCAGTACTTC.

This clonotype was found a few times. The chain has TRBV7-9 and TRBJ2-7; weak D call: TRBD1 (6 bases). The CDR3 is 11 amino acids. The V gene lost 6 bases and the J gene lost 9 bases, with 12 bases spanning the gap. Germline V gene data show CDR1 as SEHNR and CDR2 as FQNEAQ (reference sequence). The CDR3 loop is CASSSGAVQYF. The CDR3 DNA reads TGTGCCAGCAGTTCAGGGGCGGTGCAGTACTTC. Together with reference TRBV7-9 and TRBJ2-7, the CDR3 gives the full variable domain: DTGVSQNPRHKITKRGQNVTFRCDPISEHNRLYWYRQTLGQGPEFLTYFQNEAQLEKSRLLSDRFSAERPKGSFSTLEIQRTEQGDSAMYLCASSSGAVQYFGPGTRLTVT.

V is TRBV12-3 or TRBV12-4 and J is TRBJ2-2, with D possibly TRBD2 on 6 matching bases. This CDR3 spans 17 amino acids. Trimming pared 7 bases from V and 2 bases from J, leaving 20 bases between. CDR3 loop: CASTSHTRRDNTGELFF. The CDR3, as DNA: TGTGCCAGCACCAGCCACACTAGGCGGGACAACACCGGGGAGCTGTTTTTT.

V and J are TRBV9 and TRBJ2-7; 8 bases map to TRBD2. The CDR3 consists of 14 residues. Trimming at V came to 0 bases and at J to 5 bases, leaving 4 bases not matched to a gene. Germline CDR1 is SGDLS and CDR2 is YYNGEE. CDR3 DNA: TGTGCCAGCAGCGTAGTACTAGCGGTCAACGAGCAGTACTTC. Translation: CASSVVLAVNEQYF.